This entry lists 18 T cell receptor beta chains sequenced from one sample in a study of cytomegalovirus exposure and HLA in healthy donors. In the PCR, 60 Vbeta and 13 Jbeta primers were used. Libraries were prepared by immunoSEQ multiplex PCR; TCRdb keeps only in-frame clonotypes and omits some of them. The repertoire has some 150,000 clones, 80% to 85% of them found once; the top ten carry roughly 7.7%. Sequenced material: PBMCs. The receptors originated from a woman aged 50 to 60 in good health and CMV-seropositive.

The chain joins TRBV5-1 to TRBJ2-2; 11 bases fit TRBD1. Germline assignment: CDR1 SGHRS and CDR2 YFSETQ. CDR3 length: 15 residues. The junction had 3 bases not matched to a gene; V was cut back by 3 bases and J by 5 bases. CDR3 DNA sequence: TGCGCCAGCAGCTCCGGACAGGGGGCAACCGGGGAGCTGTTTTTT. This codes for CASSSGQGATGELFF. The full variable domain, completed using reference TRBV5-1 and TRBJ2-2, is KAGVTQTPRYLIKTRGQQVTLSCSPISGHRSVSWYQQTPGQGLQFLFEYFSETQRNKGNFPGRFSGRQFSNSRSEMNVSTLELGDSALYLCASSSGQGATGELFFGEGSRLTVL.

V gene TRBV19 combines with J gene TRBJ1-2, with D hard to call. V was shortened by 5 bases and J by 4 bases, with 5 bases between the two germline ends. Per the germline V gene, CDR1 is LNHDA and CDR2 is SQIVND (reference sequence). This CDR3 is built from 11 residues. The CDR3 DNA reads as TGTGCCAGTAGTTACGGCTATGGCTACACCTTC. Amino acids: CASSYGYGYTF.

Note on this clone: The same CDR3 is also encoded by other DNA sequences in this sample. The J gene is TRBJ2-7, the V gene TRBV10-1; 9 bases map to TRBD2. The V gene end was trimmed by 5 bases and the J gene end by 7 bases; junction bases not matched to a gene: 6. The CDR3 consists of 13 residues. Germline CDR1 and CDR2: WNHNN and SYGVQD (reference sequence). The CDR3 sequence is CASSRTSDGEQYF. For the CDR3, the DNA is TGCGCCAGCAGTCGGACTAGCGATGGGGAGCAGTACTTC.

The V and J genes are TRBV27 and TRBJ1-1; TRBD1 might be the D (6 bases). Trimming stripped 6 bases from V and 4 bases from J, with 12 bases between. The CDR3 spans 13 residues. The germline V gene has CDR1 MNHEY and CDR2 SMNVEV (reference sequence). The CDR3 DNA sequence: TGTGCCAGCAGACCACAGGGTTCCACTGAAGCTTTCTTT. It encodes CASRPQGSTEAFF.

This clone came up once. The J gene is TRBJ2-1, the V gene TRBV11-3, with 8 nucleotides matching TRBD2. V was pared by 4 bases and J by 2 bases, with 7 bases of the junction left unmatched. This CDR3 is 16 amino acids long. The germline V gene has CDR1 SGHNT and CDR2 YENEEA. CDR3 DNA: TGTGCCAGCAGCTCGGGGGGGACTAGTACCTACAATGAGCAGTTCTTC. It encodes CASSSGGTSTYNEQFF.

V is TRBV7-2 and J is TRBJ2-4, with D perhaps matching TRBD2 (7 bases). The CDR3 has 15 residues. Germline V CDR1 and CDR2: SGHTA, FQGNSA. The V end lost 3 bases, the J end lost 7 bases, and 16 bases lay between the germline ends. The chain's CDR3 is CASSFLGGLVNIQYF. CDR3 bases: TGTGCCAGCAGCTTTTTGGGGGGGCTCGTGAACATTCAGTACTTC.

V and J are TRBV11-2 and TRBJ2-5; 9 bases align to TRBD1. TRBJ2-7 matches the DNA end more closely, so the J call is doubtful. This CDR3 comprises 15 residues. Germline CDR1 reads SGHAT; CDR2 reads FQNNGV. CDR3 residues: CASRPGTGISYEQYF. The CDR3 DNA follows: TGTGCCAGCAGACCCGGGACAGGGATCTCCTACGAGCAGTACTTC.

The chain uses TRBV18 and TRBJ2-7; 13 bases line up with TRBD2. V lost 4 bases, J lost 3 bases, and 6 bases stayed unmatched. Per the germline V gene, CDR1 is KGHSH and CDR2 is LQKENI. The CDR3 has 16 residues. The CDR3 DNA reads as TGTGCCAGCTCACTCGCCGGGACTAGCGGGGACTACGAGCAGTACTTC. Protein: CASSLAGTSGDYEQYF.

The V and J genes are TRBV27 and TRBJ1-1, with D possibly matching TRBD1 (5 bases). The CDR3 covers 15 residues. Trimming stripped 3 bases from V and 4 bases from J, with 15 bases between. In germline, CDR1 is MNHEY, CDR2 SMNVEV (reference sequence). CDR3 sequence: CASSLSLGPLTEAFF. CDR3 coding DNA: TGTGCCAGCAGTTTGTCCTTGGGGCCTCTCACTGAAGCTTTCTTT.

V and J are TRBV5-4 and TRBJ2-5; possibly TRBD1 for D (6 bases). The tail of the sequence fits TRBJ2-7 better, so the J call may be wrong. From germline, CDR1 is SGHNT and CDR2 YYREEE (reference sequence). The CDR3 has 15 residues. The CDR3 loop reads CASSLAGAFSYEQYF. In nucleotides, the CDR3 is TGTGCCAGCAGTCTGGCAGGGGCCTTCTCCTACGAGCAGTACTTC.

This sequence joins TRBV5-5 and TRBJ2-7, with 8 bases fitting TRBD1. The CDR3 sequence is 15 residues long. V shed 4 bases and J 3 bases; nucleotides not matched to a gene: 9. Germline V lookup: CDR1 SGHKS, CDR2 YYEKEE (reference sequence). CDR3 amino acids: CASSLYRGIGYEQYF. Here the CDR3 DNA reads TGTGCCAGCAGCCTTTACAGGGGGATCGGCTACGAGCAGTACTTC.

The gene calls are TRBV30 and TRBJ1-1, with D tentatively TRBD1 (5 bases). Trimming removed 4 bases from V and 1 base from J, with 10 bases in between. Germline lookup yields CDR1 GTSNPN and CDR2 SVGIG (reference sequence). This CDR3 comprises 13 residues. DNA for the CDR3: TGTGCCTGGACAGGGTGGGGGAACACTGAAGCTTTCTTT. It is translated as CAWTGWGNTEAFF.

The V and J genes are TRBV20-1 and TRBJ1-1, with TRBD1 matching 7 bases. V shed 5 bases, J shed 11 bases, and the junction held 8 bases outside the gene matches. Germline CDR1 is DFQATT and CDR2 is SNEGSKA (reference sequence). This CDR3 region has 11 residues. The CDR3 loop reads CSAFRTGGAFF. DNA for the CDR3: TGCAGTGCTTTCCGGACAGGTGGGGCTTTCTTT.

The V gene is TRBV9, the J gene TRBJ2-5; D unresolved. V was pared by 0 bases and J by 5 bases, with 14 bases between. Germline loops: CDR1 SGDLS, CDR2 YYNGEE. The CDR3 is made up of 15 amino acids. The CDR3 nucleotides are TGTGCCAGCAGCGTAGGACCGGGTTCGTACGAGACCCAGTACTTC. As protein: CASSVGPGSYETQYF. Full variable domain (rest looked up from reference TRBV9 and TRBJ2-5): DSGVTQTPKHLITATGQRVTLRCSPRSGDLSVYWYQQSLDQGLQFLIQYYNGEERAKGNILERFSAQQFPDLHSELNLSSLELGDSALYFCASSVGPGSYETQYFGPGTRLLVL.

The genes are TRBV11-2 and TRBJ2-3; the D gene is possibly TRBD2 (5 bases). CDR1 and CDR2 (germline): SGHAT, FQNNGV. The CDR3 loop spans 16 amino acids. Trimming removed 5 bases at V and 2 bases at J, with 17 bases between. CDR3 amino acids: CASSPPAGWHTDTQYF. The CDR3 DNA follows: TGTGCCAGCAGCCCCCCGGCGGGTTGGCACACAGATACGCAGTATTTT.

The genes are TRBV30 and TRBJ1-1; unclear D gene. Trimming took 8 bases from V and 3 from J, leaving 16 bases between them. This CDR3 spans 13 amino acids. Germline V CDR1 and CDR2: GTSNPN, SVGIG (reference sequence). The CDR3 here is CAGSYWRDTEAFF. DNA for the CDR3: TGTGCCGGCTCATACTGGAGGGACACTGAAGCTTTCTTT.

The chain carries TRBV29-1 and TRBJ2-7; 7 bases are shared with TRBD2. CDR1 SQVTM and CDR2 ANQGSEA come from the germline V gene. The CDR3 runs 13 residues. J was trimmed by 0 bases and V by 8 bases; bases with no gene match: 7. CDR3 sequence: CSLSSGISYEQYF. CDR3 in DNA: TGCAGCTTATCAAGCGGGATCTCCTACGAGCAGTACTTC.

Turning to this clone: A junction end diverges from the germline sequence, so it may reflect a read error. The genes are TRBV7-7 and TRBJ2-1, with 8 bases identical to TRBD1. The CDR3 is made up of 13 amino acids. The germline V gene encodes CDR1 SSHAT and CDR2 FNYEAQ (reference sequence). CDR3 loop: CASSFGQGNEQFF. The CDR3 DNA reads as TGTGCTAGCAGTTTCGGACAGGGCAATGAGCAGTTCTTC.